This TCR beta chain was observed in a study of shared clonotypes between healthy human individuals. Overall study context: Donors consisted of two women and three men between 18 and 49.

Splitting of CD4+ cells produced CD45RA+ naive and CD45RA-negative memory subsets. There are a few counts of this clone. The data were produced by immunoSEQ multiplex PCR, yet TCRdb's version contains in-frame clones alone and is incomplete. The sample has millions of clones, around 90% seen once. CDR1 is LNHDA and CDR2 is SQIVND in the germline V gene (reference sequence). V shed 7 bases and J shed 5 bases, with 14 bases lying between them. This CDR3 spans 13 amino acids. This TCR was sampled from a young man in good health. V gene TRBV19 combines with J gene TRBJ1-2; D not resolved. What was sequenced was naive CD4+ T cells sorted from blood. Noted subset: CD45RA+ positively selected. The CDR3 loop reads CASMKAAGYGYTF. In DNA form, the CDR3 reads TGTGCCAGTATGAAGGCAGCAGGTTATGGCTACACCTTC.